The entry that follows covers one T cell receptor (beta chain) sequence. Under the authors' procedure: Amplification of reference gene primers provided the estimated nucleated cell counts. Assay: immunoSEQ multiplex PCR; the TCRdb copy retains only in-frame clones and omits some. V and J calls plus clone size are reproduced from that table; the DNA served to infer D and trimming. The sample includes 150,000 to 200,000 clones, 85% seen only once; the top ten take 3% to 3.5%. The source of the sample is a study of blood T cell repertoires in COVID-19. This clonotype was sampled from a human donor with acute or convalescent COVID-19. The donor label of this sample is uncertain. The sequenced sample consisted of peripheral blood.

DNA of the CDR3: TGTGCCAGCTCCATCCCTACAGGACCCGAAAAACTGTTTTTT. Its translation: CASSIPTGPEKLFF. The J gene is TRBJ1-4, the V gene TRBV5-5, with a tentative D call TRBD1 (5 bases). The CDR3 runs to 14 residues. Germline assignment: CDR1 SGHKS and CDR2 YYEKEE (reference sequence). V lost 7 bases to trimming and J lost 8 bases, with 18 bases between them.